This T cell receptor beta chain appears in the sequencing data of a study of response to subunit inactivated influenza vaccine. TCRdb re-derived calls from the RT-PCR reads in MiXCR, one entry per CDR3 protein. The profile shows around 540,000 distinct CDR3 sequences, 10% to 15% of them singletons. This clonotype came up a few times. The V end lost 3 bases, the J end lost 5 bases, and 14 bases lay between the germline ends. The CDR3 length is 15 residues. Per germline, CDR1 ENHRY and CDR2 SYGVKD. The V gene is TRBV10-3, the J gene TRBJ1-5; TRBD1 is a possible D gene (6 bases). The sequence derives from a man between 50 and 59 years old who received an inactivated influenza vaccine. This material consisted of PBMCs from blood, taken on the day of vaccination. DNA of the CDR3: TGTGCCATCAGTGAACAACAGGGCGGGGATCAGCCCCAGCATTTT. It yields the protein CAISEQQGGDQPQHF.